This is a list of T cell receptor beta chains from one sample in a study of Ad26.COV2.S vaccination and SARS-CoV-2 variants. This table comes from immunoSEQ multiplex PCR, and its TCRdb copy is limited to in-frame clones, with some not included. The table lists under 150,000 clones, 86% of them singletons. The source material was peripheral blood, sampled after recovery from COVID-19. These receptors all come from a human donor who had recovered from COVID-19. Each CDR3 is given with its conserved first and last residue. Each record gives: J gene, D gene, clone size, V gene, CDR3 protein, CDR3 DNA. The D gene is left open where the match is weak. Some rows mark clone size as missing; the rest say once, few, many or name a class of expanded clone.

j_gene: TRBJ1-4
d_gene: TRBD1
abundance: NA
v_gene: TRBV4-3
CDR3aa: CASSQDEEGAMEKLFF
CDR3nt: TGCGCCAGCAGCCAAGATGAGGAGGGGGCCATGGAAAAACTGTTTTTT

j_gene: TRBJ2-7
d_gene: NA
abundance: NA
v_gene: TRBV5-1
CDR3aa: CASSPSVSSYEQYF
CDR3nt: TGCGCCAGCAGCCCTAGCGTTAGCTCCTACGAGCAGTACTTC

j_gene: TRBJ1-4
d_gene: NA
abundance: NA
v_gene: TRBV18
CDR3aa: CASSPGPKLFF
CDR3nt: TGTGCCAGCTCACCCGGGCCAAAACTGTTTTTT

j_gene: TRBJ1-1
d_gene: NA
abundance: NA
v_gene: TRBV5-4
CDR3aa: CASSDPLNWNTEAFF
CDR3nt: TGTGCCAGCAGCGACCCCCTAAACTGGAACACTGAAGCTTTCTTT

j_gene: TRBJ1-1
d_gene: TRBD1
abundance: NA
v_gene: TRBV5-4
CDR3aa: CASSPGQQNTEAFF
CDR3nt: TGTGCCAGCAGCCCGGGACAGCAGAACACTGAAGCTTTCTTT

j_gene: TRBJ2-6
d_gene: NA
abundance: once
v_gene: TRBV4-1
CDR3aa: CASSQEGQGANVLTF
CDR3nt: TGCGCCAGCAGCCAAGAAGGGCAGGGTGCCAACGTCCTGACTTTC

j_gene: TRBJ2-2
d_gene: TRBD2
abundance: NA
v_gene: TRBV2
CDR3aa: CASSALAGAGELFF
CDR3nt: TGTGCCAGCAGTGCACTAGCGGGGGCCGGGGAGCTGTTTTTT

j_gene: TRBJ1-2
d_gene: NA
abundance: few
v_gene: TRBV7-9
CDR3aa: CASSPLPGHNYGYTF
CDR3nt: TGTGCCAGCAGCCCCTTGCCGGGACACAACTATGGCTACACCTTC

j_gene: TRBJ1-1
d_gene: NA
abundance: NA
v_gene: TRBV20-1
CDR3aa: CSASEVNTEAFF
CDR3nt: TGCAGTGCTAGTGAGGTGAACACTGAAGCTTTCTTT

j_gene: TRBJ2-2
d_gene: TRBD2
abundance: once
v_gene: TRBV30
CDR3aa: CASLGGGTGELFF
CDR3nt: TGTGCCTCTCTTGGGGGGGGAACCGGGGAGCTGTTTTTT

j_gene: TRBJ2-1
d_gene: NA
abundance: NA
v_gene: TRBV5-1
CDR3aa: CASSLTGRPDNEQFF
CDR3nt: TGCGCCAGCAGCTTGACCGGACGGCCAGACAATGAGCAGTTCTTC

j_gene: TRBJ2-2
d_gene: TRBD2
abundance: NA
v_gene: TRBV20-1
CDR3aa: CSALAGGELFF
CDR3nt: TGCAGCGCCCTAGCGGGCGGGGAGCTGTTTTTT

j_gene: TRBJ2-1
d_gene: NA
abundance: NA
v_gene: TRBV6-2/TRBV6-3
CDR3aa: CASSFIGVNEQFF
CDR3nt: TGTGCCAGCAGTTTCATCGGGGTCAATGAGCAGTTCTTC

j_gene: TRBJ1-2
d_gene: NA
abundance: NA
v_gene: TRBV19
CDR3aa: CASSIVSLPFNYGYTF
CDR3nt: TGTGCCAGTAGTATAGTAAGCCTGCCCTTTAACTATGGCTACACCTTC

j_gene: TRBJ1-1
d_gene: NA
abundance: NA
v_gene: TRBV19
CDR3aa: CASSIHWNTEAFF
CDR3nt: TGTGCCAGTAGTATACACTGGAACACTGAAGCTTTCTTT

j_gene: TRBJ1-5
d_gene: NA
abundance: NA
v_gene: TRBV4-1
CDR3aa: CASSQEANHQPQHF
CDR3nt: TGCGCCAGCAGCCAAGAAGCCAACCATCAGCCCCAGCATTTT

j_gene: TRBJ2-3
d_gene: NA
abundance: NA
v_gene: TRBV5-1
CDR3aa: CASSLERSSTDTQYF
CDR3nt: TGCGCCAGCAGCTTGGAACGCTCTAGCACAGATACGCAGTATTTT

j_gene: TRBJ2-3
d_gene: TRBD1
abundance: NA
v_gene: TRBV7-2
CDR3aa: CASSFKGGYTQYF
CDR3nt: TGTGCCAGCAGCTTTAAAGGGGGCTATACGCAGTATTTT

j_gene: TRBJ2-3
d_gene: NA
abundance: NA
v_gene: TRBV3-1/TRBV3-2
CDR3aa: CASSQESPLAEQYF
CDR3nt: TGTGCCAGCAGCCAAGAGAGCCCCCTAGCTGAGCAGTATTTT

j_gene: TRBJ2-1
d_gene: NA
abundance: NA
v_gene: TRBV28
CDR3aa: CASTIRQINEQFF
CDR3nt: TGTGCCAGCACCATCAGACAGATCAATGAGCAGTTCTTC

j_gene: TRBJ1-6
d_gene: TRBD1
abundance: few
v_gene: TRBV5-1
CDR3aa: CASSRTGSNSPLHF
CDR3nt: TGCGCCAGCAGCCGGACAGGTTCTAATTCACCCCTCCACTTT

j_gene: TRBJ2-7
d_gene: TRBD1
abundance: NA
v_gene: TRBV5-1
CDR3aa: CASSLEGTGLYEQYF
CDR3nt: TGCGCCAGCAGCTTGGAGGGGACAGGGTTGTACGAGCAGTACTTC

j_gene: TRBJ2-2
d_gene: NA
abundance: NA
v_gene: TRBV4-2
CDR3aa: CASSQGVGQGLAGELFF
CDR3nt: TGTGCCAGCAGCCAAGGTGTGGGACAAGGCCTCGCCGGGGAGCTGTTTTTT

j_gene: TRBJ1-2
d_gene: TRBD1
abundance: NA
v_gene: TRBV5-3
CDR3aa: CTRRSGTDFNYGYTF
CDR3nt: TGTACCAGAAGATCCGGGACAGATTTTAACTATGGCTACACCTTC

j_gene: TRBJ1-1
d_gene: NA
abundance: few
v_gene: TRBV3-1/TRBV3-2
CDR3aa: CASSQGKVISDSLSMNTEAFF
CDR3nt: TGTGCCAGCAGCCAAGGGAAGGTGATTAGCGACAGCCTAAGTATGAACACTGAAGCTTTCTTT

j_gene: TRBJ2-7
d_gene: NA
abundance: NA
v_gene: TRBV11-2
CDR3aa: CASSLDASYEQYF
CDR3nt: TGTGCCAGCAGCTTAGATGCATCCTACGAGCAGTACTTC

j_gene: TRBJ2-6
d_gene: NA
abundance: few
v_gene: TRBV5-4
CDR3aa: CASSSPLSGANVLTF
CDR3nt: TGTGCCAGCAGCTCGCCCCTGTCTGGGGCCAACGTCCTGACTTTC

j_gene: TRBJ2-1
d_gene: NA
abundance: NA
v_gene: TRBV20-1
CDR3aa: CSASGLETEEQFF
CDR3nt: TGCAGTGCTAGTGGGCTCGAGACAGAGGAGCAGTTCTTC

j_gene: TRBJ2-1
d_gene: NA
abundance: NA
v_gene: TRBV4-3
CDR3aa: CASSQDHGRYNEQFF
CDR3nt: TGCGCCAGCAGCCAAGATCACGGCAGATACAATGAGCAGTTCTTC

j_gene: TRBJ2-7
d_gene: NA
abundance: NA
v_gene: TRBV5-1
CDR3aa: CASSLGFRLNMEYF
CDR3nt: TGCGCCAGCAGCTTGGGATTTCGTCTTAATATGGAGTACTTC

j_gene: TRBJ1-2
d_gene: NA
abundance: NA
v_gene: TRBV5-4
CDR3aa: CASRGVADYGYTF
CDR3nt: TGTGCCAGCAGAGGGGTGGCGGACTATGGCTACACCTTC

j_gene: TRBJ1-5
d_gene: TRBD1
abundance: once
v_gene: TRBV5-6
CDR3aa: CASSLEGQGGQPQHF
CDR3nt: TGTGCCAGCAGCTTGGAAGGACAGGGGGGTCAGCCCCAGCATTTT

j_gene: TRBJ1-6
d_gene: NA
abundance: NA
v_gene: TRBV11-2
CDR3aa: CASSGRASHNSPLHF
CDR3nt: TGTGCCAGCAGCGGCAGGGCTTCCCATAATTCACCCCTCCACTTT

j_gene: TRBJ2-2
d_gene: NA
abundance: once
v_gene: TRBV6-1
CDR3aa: CASSGGDRLGTGELFF
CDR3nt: TGTGCCAGCAGTGGGGGGGACAGACTAGGCACCGGGGAGCTGTTTTTT

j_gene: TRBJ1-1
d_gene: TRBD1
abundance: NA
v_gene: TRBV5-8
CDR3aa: CASSLYTGANTEAFF
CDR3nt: TGTGCCAGCAGCTTGTATACAGGGGCGAACACTGAAGCTTTCTTT

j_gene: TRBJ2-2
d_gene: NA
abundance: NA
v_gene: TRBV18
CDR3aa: CASSPAGRGNTGELFF
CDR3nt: TGTGCCAGCTCACCGGCGGGCCGCGGAAACACCGGGGAGCTGTTTTTT

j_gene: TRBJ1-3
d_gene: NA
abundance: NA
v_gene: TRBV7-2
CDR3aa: CASSWDNSGNTIYF
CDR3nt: TGTGCCAGCAGCTGGGACAACTCTGGAAACACCATATATTTT

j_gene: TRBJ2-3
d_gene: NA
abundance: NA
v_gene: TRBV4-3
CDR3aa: CASSQADTQYF
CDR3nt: TGCGCCAGCAGCCAAGCAGATACGCAGTATTTT

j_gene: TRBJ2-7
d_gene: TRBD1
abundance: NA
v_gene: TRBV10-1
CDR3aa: CASRLDRGPYEQYF
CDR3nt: TGCGCCAGCAGGCTGGACAGGGGACCCTACGAGCAGTACTTC

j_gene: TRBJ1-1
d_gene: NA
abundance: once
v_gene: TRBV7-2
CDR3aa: CASSLYATLNTEAFF
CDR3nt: TGTGCCAGCAGCTTATACGCCACCTTGAACACTGAAGCTTTCTTT

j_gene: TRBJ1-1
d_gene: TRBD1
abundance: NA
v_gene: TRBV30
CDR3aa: CAWRGQGNTEAFF
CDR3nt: TGTGCCTGGAGGGGACAGGGGAACACTGAAGCTTTCTTT

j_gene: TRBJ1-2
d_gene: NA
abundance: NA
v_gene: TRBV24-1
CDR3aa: CATSGESLTYGYTF
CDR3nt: TGTGCCACCAGTGGTGAGAGCCTGACCTATGGCTACACCTTC

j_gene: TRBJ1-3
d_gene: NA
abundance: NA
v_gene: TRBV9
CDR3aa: CASSLLRNTIYF
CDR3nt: TGTGCCAGCAGCCTTCTGAGGAACACCATATATTTT

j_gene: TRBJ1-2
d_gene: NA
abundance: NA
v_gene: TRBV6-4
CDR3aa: CASSDSSQGYGYTF
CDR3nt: TGTGCCAGCAGTGACTCGAGTCAGGGCTACGGCTACACCTTC

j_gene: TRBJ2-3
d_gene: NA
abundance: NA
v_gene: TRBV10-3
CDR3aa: CAIMGLSTDTQYF
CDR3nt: TGTGCCATCATGGGACTCAGCACAGATACGCAGTATTTT

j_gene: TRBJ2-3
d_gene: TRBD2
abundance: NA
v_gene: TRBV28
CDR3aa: CASSIGLAGGPDTDTQYF
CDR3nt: TGTGCCAGCAGTATTGGACTAGCGGGGGGGCCGGACACAGATACGCAGTATTTT

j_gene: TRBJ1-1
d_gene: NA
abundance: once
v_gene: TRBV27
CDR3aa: CASSLSVTGVNTEAFF
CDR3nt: TGTGCCAGCAGTTTATCGGTCACAGGAGTGAACACTGAAGCTTTCTTT

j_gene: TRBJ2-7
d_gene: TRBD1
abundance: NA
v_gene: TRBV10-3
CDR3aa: CAISPGQEIYEQYF
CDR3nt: TGTGCCATCAGTCCGGGACAGGAGATCTACGAGCAGTACTTC

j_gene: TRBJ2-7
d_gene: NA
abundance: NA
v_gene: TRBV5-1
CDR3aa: CASSLATLGDLYEQYF
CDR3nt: TGCGCCAGCAGCTTGGCTACCCTAGGGGACCTATACGAGCAGTACTTC

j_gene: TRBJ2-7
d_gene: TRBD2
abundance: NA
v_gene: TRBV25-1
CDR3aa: CASSEEAGGFYEQYF
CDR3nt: TGTGCCAGCAGTGAGGAGGCGGGGGGCTTCTACGAGCAGTACTTC

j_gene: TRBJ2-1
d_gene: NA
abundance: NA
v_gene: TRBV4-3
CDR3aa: CASSRTGSYNEQFF
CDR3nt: TGCGCCAGCAGCCGTACAGGCTCCTACAATGAGCAGTTCTTC

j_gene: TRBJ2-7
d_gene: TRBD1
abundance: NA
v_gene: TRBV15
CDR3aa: CATSADRLAYEQYF
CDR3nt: TGTGCCACCAGCGCGGACAGGTTAGCCTACGAGCAGTACTTC

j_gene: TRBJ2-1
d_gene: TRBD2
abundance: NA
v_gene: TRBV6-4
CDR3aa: CASSDGSGGEYNEQFF
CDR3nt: TGTGCCAGCAGTGACGGAAGCGGGGGGGAATACAATGAGCAGTTCTTC

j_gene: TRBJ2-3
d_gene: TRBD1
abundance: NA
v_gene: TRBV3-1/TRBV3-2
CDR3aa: CASSQVPGQGLDTQYF
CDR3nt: TGTGCCAGCAGCCAAGTCCCGGGACAGGGGCTGGATACGCAGTATTTT

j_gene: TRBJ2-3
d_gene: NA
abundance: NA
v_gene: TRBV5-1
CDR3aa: CASSLSERGDTQYF
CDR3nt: TGCGCCAGCAGCTTGTCTGAGAGGGGAGATACGCAGTATTTT

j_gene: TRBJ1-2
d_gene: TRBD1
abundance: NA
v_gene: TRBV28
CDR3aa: CASSPPGQPNYGYTF
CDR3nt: TGTGCCAGCAGCCCTCCGGGACAGCCGAACTATGGCTACACCTTC

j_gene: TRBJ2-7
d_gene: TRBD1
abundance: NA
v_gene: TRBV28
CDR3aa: CASFGPGQGTYEQYF
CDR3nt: TGTGCCAGCTTTGGCCCGGGACAGGGAACCTACGAGCAGTACTTC